Below are 15 T cell receptor gamma chains sequenced from a single sample in a study of γδ T cells in repeated Plasmodium falciparum infection. Bulk repertoires came from Vgamma9/Vdelta2+ or Vdelta2-negative gammadelta T cells flow-sorted from PBMC. TCRdb re-called the multiplex PCR reads using CATT. This sample has about 30,000 gamma-chain clones, with 1.4% to 1.5% found just once. Sample: gamma-delta T cells from blood. These receptors all stem from a pool of human donors (malaria-infected and uninfected, not separated).

This clone showed up many times. For this DNA, TCRdb reports the protein of a much larger clone, which diverges at residue 12, most likely from a read error; the protein presented here is translated directly from the DNA. The chain couples TRGV9 to TRGJP. TCRdb does not report a J gene; here it was assigned by matching the DNA to germline references. The CDR3 is made up of 17 amino acids. Germline V gives CDR1 GITISATS, CDR2 ISYDGTV (reference sequence). In DNA form, the CDR3 reads TGTGCCTTGTGGGAGGTGGTATCCGAGTTGGGCAGAAAAATCAAGGTATTT. Protein: CALWEVVSELGRKIKVF.

This clone showed up just a few times. This DNA's translation differs at residue 3 from TCRdb's protein, which comes from a much larger clone; a read error is likely, and the protein shown is translated from the DNA. V usage is TRGV5 and J usage is TRGJ1 or TRGJ2. TCRdb is silent on the J gene; assignment here came from matching the DNA to germline. CDR3 length: 13 amino acids. CDR1 is VINAFY, CDR2 YDVSNSKD, per germline. CDR3 sequence: CAPWDRHGYKKLF. CDR3 DNA: TGTGCCCCCTGGGACAGGCACGGTTATAAGAAACTCTTT.

This clone occurred a few times. The protein that TCRdb holds for this DNA derives from a much larger clone and differs from the translated DNA at residue 6, which likely indicates a read error; the protein shown here is translated from the DNA. This rearrangement joins TRGV9 to TRGJP. TCRdb lists no J gene, so it was determined here by aligning the DNA to germline. CDR1 is GITISATS and CDR2 is ISYDGTV in the germline V gene (reference sequence). Trimming cost V 3 bases and J 14 bases; bases outside gene matches: 7. CDR3 length: 14 amino acids. The CDR3 DNA reads as TGTGCCTTGTGGGAGATGCGGAGCAAAAAAATCAAGGTATTT. It is translated as CALWEMRSKKIKVF.

This clone was detected many times. The gene calls are TRGV2 and TRGJ1 or TRGJ2. Germline assignment: CDR1 EGSNGY and CDR2 YDSYNSKV. The CDR3 extends over 14 amino acids. V was clipped by 2 bases and J by 5 bases; unmatched bases: 9. CDR3 in DNA: TGTGCCACCTGGGACGTAGATTTGGATTATAAGAAACTCTTT. Amino acid sequence: CATWDVDLDYKKLF.

This clone appeared a few times. A far larger clone is just one base off, so this is likely a read error. Other DNA sequences of this sample code for an identical CDR3. The V gene is given as TRGV9, and no J gene call is available. The CDR3 sequence is 13 residues long. CDR1 GITISATS and CDR2 ISYDGTV come from the germline V gene (reference sequence). CDR3 DNA sequence: TGTGCCTTGTGGGATTCAACTGGTTGGTTCAAAATATTT. Translating it yields CALWDSTGWFKIF.

This clone has just a few counts. TCRdb pairs this DNA with a much larger clone's protein that differs at residue 3, likely a read error; the protein shown was translated from the DNA. The chain links TRGV4 to TRGJ1 or TRGJ2. TCRdb lists no J gene, so it was determined here by aligning the DNA to germline. The CDR3 is 14 residues long. The germline V gene has CDR1 EGSTGY and CDR2 YDSYTSSV. CDR3 sequence: CAAWARHPYYKKLF. DNA of the CDR3: TGTGCCGCCTGGGCCCGACACCCGTATTATAAGAAACTCTTT.

This clone was counted many times. TCRdb's entry gives the protein of a much larger clone, which mismatches this DNA's translation at residue 14, likely from a read error; the protein reported here is translated from the DNA. The chain links TRGV9 to TRGJ1 or TRGJ2. The J gene comes from matching the DNA to germline here; TCRdb lacks it. This CDR3 spans 18 amino acids. Germline CDR1 reads GITISATS; CDR2 reads ISYDGTV (reference sequence). The CDR3 region is CALWEVSQGLSNYHKKLF. CDR3 in DNA: TGTGCCTTGTGGGAGGTATCCCAAGGGCTATCGAATTATCATAAGAAACTCTTT.

This clone was observed many times. A far more abundant clone sits one base away, making this likely a read error. Within the sample, other DNA sequences also encode this same CDR3. This rearrangement joins TRGV9 to TRGJP1. TCRdb carries no J gene annotation; the J gene was assigned here by matching the DNA with germline. CDR1 and CDR2 (germline): GITISATS, ISYDGTV (reference sequence). This CDR3 is built from 16 residues. CDR3 amino acids: CALWEVRYGTGWFKIF. The DNA for the CDR3 is TGTGCCCTGTGGGAGGTCCGGTATGGCACTGGTTGGTTCAAGATATTT.

As to this clone: TCRdb's entry gives the protein of a much larger clone, which mismatches this DNA's translation at residue 10, likely from a read error; the protein reported here is translated from the DNA. V is TRGV9 and J is TRGJP. The J gene was not available in TCRdb and was assigned here by matching the DNA to germline segments. CDR1 GITISATS and CDR2 ISYDGTV come from the germline V gene (reference sequence). CDR3 length: 17 amino acids. The CDR3 sequence: CALWEVPQEFGKKIKVF. The CDR3 nucleotides read TGTGCCTTGTGGGAGGTCCCGCAAGAGTTTGGCAAAAAAATCAAGGTATTT.

Of note for this clone: The translation of this DNA and the TCRdb protein of a much larger clone differ at residue 6, probably owing to a read error; the protein shown here is translated from the DNA. The chain uses TRGV8 and TRGJ1 or TRGJ2. TCRdb is silent on the J gene; assignment here came from matching the DNA to germline. The germline V gene encodes CDR1 VENAVY and CDR2 YDSYNSRV. V was clipped by 3 bases and J by 4 bases; unmatched bases: 9. This CDR3 comprises 14 residues. This CDR3 is CATWDGASYYKKLF. Here the CDR3 DNA reads TGTGCCACCTGGGATGGAGCCTCGTATTATAAGAAACTCTTT.

Worth noting for this clone: TCRdb's entry gives the protein of a much larger clone, which mismatches this DNA's translation at residue 10, likely from a read error; the protein reported here is translated from the DNA. V usage is TRGV4 and J usage is TRGJ1 or TRGJ2. TCRdb offers no J gene call, so here the DNA was matched to germline to obtain one. This CDR3 contains 14 residues. The V gene's germline CDR1 is EGSTGY and CDR2 YDSYTSSV. The CDR3 sequence: CATWEFRSYHKKLF. The CDR3 DNA reads TGTGCCACCTGGGAATTTCGAAGTTATCATAAGAAACTCTTT.

The sample holds many counts of this clone. CDR3 region: CATWTTGYYKKLF. The CDR3 DNA is TGTGCCACCTGGACAACTGGGTATTATAAGAAACTCTTT. The rearrangement joins TRGV5 to TRGJ1 or TRGJ2. Assignment of the J gene here rests on matching the DNA to germline, because TCRdb gives none. The CDR3 sequence is 13 residues long. The germline V gene has CDR1 VINAFY and CDR2 YDVSNSKD. The V and J ends lost 6 bases and 4 bases, in that order; junction bases with no gene match: 9.

This clone was found many times. TCRdb lists the protein of a much larger clone for this DNA, which differs at residue 14, so this is likely a read error; the protein given here is translated from the DNA itself. This rearrangement joins TRGV9 to TRGJP. Germline CDR1 GITISATS, CDR2 ISYDGTV (reference sequence). The CDR3 spans 16 residues. CDR3 residues: CALWEVGELGKKIEVF. CDR3 in DNA: TGTGCCTTGTGGGAGGTAGGGGAGTTGGGCAAAAAAATCGAGGTATTT.

There are many counts of this clone. TCRdb lists the protein of a much larger clone for this DNA, which differs at residue 8, so this is likely a read error; the protein given here is translated from the DNA itself. The V and J genes are TRGV9 and TRGJP. As TCRdb names no J gene, one was assigned here on the basis of a DNA match to germline. The V gene's germline CDR1 is GITISATS and CDR2 ISYDGTV (reference sequence). The CDR3 runs to 13 residues. DNA for the CDR3: TGTGCCTTGTTCGAGTTGGGCAGAAAAATCAAGGTATTT. This translates into CALFELGRKIKVF.

Concerning this clone: The protein TCRdb gives is from a much larger clone and does not agree with this DNA's translation at residue 9, likely a read error; the protein shown here comes from the DNA. J is TRGJ1 or TRGJ2 and V is TRGV4. Because TCRdb records no J gene, it was assigned here through a match of the DNA to germline. CDR1 is EGSTGY and CDR2 is YDSYTSSV in the germline V gene. This CDR3 is built from 14 residues. After removal of 4 bases from V and 9 bases from J, the junction contained 15 bases not matched to a gene. CDR3 sequence: CATWDGRGYGKKLF. CDR3 nucleotide sequence: TGTGCCACCTGGGACGGGAGGGGGTATGGTAAGAAACTCTTT.